This entry is about one T cell receptor (beta chain). This clone's antigen is unknown. No much larger clone is present one base from it, and per-base qualities are unavailable. This entry belongs to a study of OX40 agonist ivuxolimab in advanced cancers. General notes on the study: The costimulatory receptor OX40 (CD134) was targeted by ivuxolimab, a fully human IgG2 agonistic monoclonal antibody. Partial responses occurred in three dose-escalation patients: two with cutaneous melanoma and one with hepatocellular carcinoma. Of the approximately 50 patients in dose escalation, about 20 had hepatocellular carcinoma, some 15 had melanoma, 9 had renal cell carcinoma and 9 had head and neck cancer. The paper describes the monotherapy dose-escalation part (N of about 50 patients) of the phase I trial of ivuxolimab. Patients were allowed to have had prior anti-PD-1, anti-PD-L1 or anti-CTLA-4 therapy, and around 41% of the dose-escalation patients had previously received checkpoint inhibitors. In the dose-escalation cohort, nearly 85% of patients were male, and the mean age was approximately 60 years with a range of about 20 to 80. Peripheral TCRbeta sequencing aimed to test whether ivuxolimab altered TCR sequence diversity and caused clonal T-cell expansion. Intravenous ivuxolimab was administered to patients every 2 weeks at six dose levels: 0.01, 0.1, 0.3, 1.5, 3 and 10 mg/kg. What the study reported, not specific to this receptor: After ivuxolimab, CD8+ T cells had more expanded clones than CD4+ T cells on average. At doses of 0.1 to 3.0 mg/kg, clonal expansion of both CD4+ and CD8+ T cells in blood was seen between baseline and week 6. The antigen specificity of the peripheral T cells that underwent clonal expansion was not determined. Low levels of normalized T-cell clonal expansion were also seen in some nonresponding patients. In partial responders in the 0.1-3.0 mg/kg groups, normalized peripheral clonal expansion was found to be among the lowest, especially among CD8+ T cells.

As encoded in the germline V gene, CDR1 is LGHNA while CDR2 is YNFKEQ. Measured from the cysteine to the phenylalanine, the CDR3 is 15 residues long. Just the 45-base CDR3 DNA is kept, in frame starting at base 1. V is reduced by 3 bases and J by 3 bases, leaving a spacing of 15 bases between them. Patients with autoimmune disease history or receiving systemic immunosuppression were excluded from the trial. Peripheral blood for TCR sequencing was collected from all dose cohorts at baseline, on cycle 4 day 1, and on cycle 7 day 1. Samples were obtained from an open-label, multicenter, first-in-human phase I dose-escalation trial of ivuxolimab. Adults with locally advanced or metastatic head and neck squamous cell, hepatocellular, melanoma or renal cell carcinoma were enrolled in the trial. Before TCR sequencing, CD4+ and CD8+ T cells were separately sorted from peripheral blood. Genomic DNA was extracted from sorted cells for sequencing of the TCRbeta CDR3 region. The immunoSEQ Assay was used to sequence the TCRbeta CDR3 regions. TCRdb's version of the immuneACCESS table is confined to in-frame rearrangements and falls short of the full clone set. An unresolved V gene accounts for under half of the shortfall where checked; the remainder is of unknown origin. Recorded for this sample are fewer than 85,000 clones; under 90% of them occurred a single time. Approximately 2.4% of the sample comes from the top ten.

The chain is made from TRBV4-2 and TRBJ2-7, with TRBD2 tentatively as D gene (7 bases match). The input for sequencing was CD4+ or CD8+ T cells sorted from blood, taken in a trial of the OX40 agonist ivuxolimab. This TCR was sampled from an adult with an advanced solid tumor such as melanoma, head and neck, liver or kidney cancer. The CDR3 corresponds to CASSQAGAIHYEQYF. The DNA sequence reads TGTGCCAGCAGCCAGGCGGGGGCTATTCACTACGAGCAGTACTTC.